The T cell receptor beta chain under discussion was sequenced for a study of blood T cell repertoires in COVID-19 (dated by TCRdb to 2018 to 2021). Notes on the research overall: Samples from collaborators originated in the United States, Italy and Spain and spanned both the acute and convalescent phases of COVID-19. Nearly every sample came with metadata listing a de-identified subject ID, COVID-19 status, age in years and sex. The samples were drawn from the first 160 participants of the ongoing ImmuneRACE study and from 950 to 1,500 subjects provided by 6 global collaborators. The material from the prospective study consisted of cDNA or gDNA derived from T cells, B-cell-depleted T cells, or PBMCs. HLA class I and class II types, where available, came from metadata supplied by the sample provider rather than from assay-based typing. The repertoires were released in a freely available public database meant as a resource for research on the immune response to SARS-CoV-2. Deeply sampled blood TCRbeta repertoires from subjects exposed to, actively infected with, or recovered from COVID-19 were included in the dataset. The study at large found these results: The amount of clinical and demographic metadata varied by source and participant and was provided uncurated.

V loses 3 bases at its end and J loses 4 bases; junction bases beyond the gene matches: 7. Sequences SGDLS (CDR1) and YYNGEE (CDR2) are obtained from the germline V gene. The CDR3 has 16 amino acids, counting the end cysteine and phenylalanine. The retained sequence is limited to the CDR3, 48 bases, with the frame set at the first base. TCRbeta CDR3 regions were amplified from genomic DNA using the immunoSEQ Assay, a bias-controlled multiplex PCR. In the original analysis: The number of nucleated cells in each sample was estimated from the amplification of reference gene primers within the assay. Sequence reads were collapsed and filtered to measure the absolute abundance of every unique TCRbeta CDR3 rearrangement. For each sample, productive Simpson clonality was calculated as the square root of Simpson's diversity index across productive rearrangements. TCRdb stores this immuneACCESS table with in-frame sequences only. Part of the clones is absent; in the studies checked, under half of the shortfall reflects unresolved V genes, and no reason is known for the rest. Clone size and the V and J calls come from that table; the DNA yielded D and trimming. Across this sample there are 45,000 to 65,000 clones, with roughly nine tenths seen only once. Roughly 5.3% of the sample is held by the ten biggest clonotypes.

Whole blood was collected in K2EDTA tubes by collaborating institutions according to the institutions' own protocols. For TCRbeta analysis, collaborator samples were shipped as frozen whole blood, as isolated PBMCs, or as DNA extracted from either sample type. Notes on this clone: Its antigen target is currently unknown. One base away there is no much larger clone; base qualities are not given.

The sequencing sample was made of peripheral blood. This receptor was obtained from a man in his sixties with active COVID-19. The chain joins TRBV9 to TRBJ2-3; a stretch of 11 junction bases matches TRBD2. The sequenced DNA: TGTGCCAGCAGCGGGCTAGCGGGGGGCGCCGCAGATACGCAGTATTTT. Its translation reads: CASSGLAGGAADTQYF.